This T cell receptor beta chain appears in the sequencing data of a study of breast tumors, draining lymph nodes, adjacent tissues. The ends were cut back, 3 bases at V and 4 bases at J, with 21 bases in the middle. The CDR3 is made up of 17 amino acids. Germline CDR1 is MDHEN and CDR2 is SYDVKM. This clonotype was detected ten times or more. As yet, its antigen is unknown. Findings and limits, study-wide: Tumor T cell lymph node origin was a supported hypothesis, not proven. Tumor TCR diversity was below lymph nodes but above nontumor tissue. Data fit most tumor T cells coming from lymph node, expanding in tumor. Luminal-like breast cancer showed significantly greater tumor-nontumor repertoire similarity than basal-like breast cancer did.

TCRdb fed the multiplex PCR reads into MiXCR, producing one record per CDR3 protein. The table shows approximately 63,000 distinct CDR3 sequences, with 45% to 60% occurring only once. The receptor was derived from a female donor with breast cancer. Some clones in this sample may be carry-over from other donors' samples. Specimen: breast tumor tissue. This chain uses TRBV28 with TRBJ2-5; D may be TRBD2 (6 bases). The CDR3 spells CASSLGGSIPARETQYF. In DNA form, the CDR3 reads TGTGCCAGCAGTTTGGGGGGATCGATTCCGGCGCGAGAGACCCAGTACTTC.